This TCR beta chain appears in the sequencing data of a study of beta chain features in type 1 diabetes. For the study at large: Age, gender and cell yields were similar between patients and healthy donors. Study-wide findings and caveats: Because the template was cDNA, high-expressing cells might be over-represented. TCRB CDR3s from Type 1 diabetes patients were moderately but significantly shorter in all four CD4+ subsets. VDJ junctions from type 1 diabetes patients carried fewer insertions and larger deletions.

CD4+ naive, central memory, regulatory and stem cell-like memory cells were sorted via CD45RO/CCR7/CD25/CD127/CD95/CD27. This clone showed up just a few times. Antigen specificity is unknown. Investigators reverse transcribed all isolated RNA, so they sequenced expressed TCRB transcripts. Measured with immunoSEQ multiplex PCR; TCRdb has only the in-frame clones, and not every one. The sample yields 640,000 or so clones, over 12% seen once. The sequencing sample was made of naive CD4+ T cells from blood. This TCR derives from a man between 18 and 29 years old with type 1 diabetes.

CDR3 protein: CAWSVVGLGVYEAFF. As DNA, the CDR3 is TGTGCCTGGAGTGTAGTTGGGCTGGGGGTATATGAAGCTTTCTTT. J is TRBJ1-1 and V is TRBV30, with a possible D match to TRBD1 (5 bases). Germline CDR1 reads GTSNPN; CDR2 reads SVGIG (reference sequence). With 0 bases removed from V and 7 bases from J, the gap between germline ends came to 18 bases. This CDR3 contains 15 residues.